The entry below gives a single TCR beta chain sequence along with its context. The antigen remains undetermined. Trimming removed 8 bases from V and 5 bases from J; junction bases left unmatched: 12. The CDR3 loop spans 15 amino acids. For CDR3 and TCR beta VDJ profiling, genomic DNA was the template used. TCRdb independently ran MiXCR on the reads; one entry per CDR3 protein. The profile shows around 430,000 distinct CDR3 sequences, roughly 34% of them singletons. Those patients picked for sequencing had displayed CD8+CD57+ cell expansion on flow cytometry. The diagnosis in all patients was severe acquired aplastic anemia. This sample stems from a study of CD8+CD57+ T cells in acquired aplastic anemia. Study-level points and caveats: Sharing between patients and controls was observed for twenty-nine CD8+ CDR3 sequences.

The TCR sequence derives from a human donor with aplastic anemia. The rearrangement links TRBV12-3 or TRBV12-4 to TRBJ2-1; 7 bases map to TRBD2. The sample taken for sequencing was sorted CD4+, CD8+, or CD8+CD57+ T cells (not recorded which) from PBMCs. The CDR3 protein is CASSTRGRRNNEQFF. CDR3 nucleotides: TGTGCCAGCTCTACGCGGGGGAGGAGAAACAATGAGCAGTTCTTC.